This T cell receptor beta chain is drawn from a study of cytomegalovirus exposure and HLA in healthy donors. Study outcomes and limitations: There were some public TCRs occurring in many donors, but most TCR sequences were rare. According to the study, roughly 160 TCR beta chains were cytomegalovirus-associated.

CDR3 length equals 14 residues. Between the trimmed V and J ends, which lost 4 bases and 11 bases, there was a span of 22 bases. The germline V gene has CDR1 SQVTM and CDR2 ANQGSEA. It was with 60 Vbeta and 13 Jbeta primers that the PCR ran. Original processing methods: Counted up in a later analysis, unique TCR beta chains came to some 80 million, with some 11 million shared. Only in-frame clones appear in the TCRdb table, and some are missing; sequencing was by immunoSEQ multiplex PCR. The V and J calls and clone size are taken from that table; D and trimming were inferred from the DNA. The sample lists more than 140,000 clones, almost 85% occurring once. Donors were ostensibly healthy at sampling, although undocumented immune exposures were probable. As regards this clone: The antigen is unknown.

The source material was PBMCs. The receptor was isolated from a man aged 18 to 35 in good health and CMV-seropositive. The rearrangement uses TRBV29-1 and TRBJ2-3; tentatively, D is TRBD1 (5 bases). The CDR3 sequence: CSVGDSTGVSLQYF. The CDR3 coding sequence is TGCAGCGTTGGGGATAGCACAGGTGTGTCGTTGCAGTATTTT.